This is a list of T cell receptor beta chains from one sample in a study of T cells after somatic rescue of genetic block. Repertoires were generated with immunoSEQ multiplex PCR, while TCRdb's copy carries only in-frame clones and drops some. The sample consists of tens of thousands of clones, about 91% of them appearing once. The sample consisted of peripheral blood mononuclear cells (PBMCs). All receptors derive from a man aged 40-55 years. The CDR3 runs from the conserved cysteine through the conserved F or W. D genes are given only for firm matches. Rows may omit the clone size; those that give it use once, few, many or a size class.

V gene	J gene	clone size	D gene	CDR3 protein	CDR3 DNA
TRBV7-9	TRBJ2-1	-	TRBD1	CASSFGPGTGVNNEQFF	TGTGCCAGCAGCTTTGGACCGGGGACAGGGGTAAACAATGAGCAGTTCTTC
TRBV5-4	TRBJ2-2	few	-	CASSAGHSTGELFF	TGTGCCAGCAGCGCGGGACACTCCACCGGGGAGCTGTTTTTT
TRBV7-3	TRBJ2-7	-	TRBD1	CASSLTTRTGLEYF	TGTGCCAGCAGCTTAACAACACGGACAGGGCTGGAGTACTTC
TRBV29-1	TRBJ2-7	-	-	CSVAPGGYIDEQYF	TGCAGCGTCGCGCCCGGGGGTTACATTGACGAGCAGTACTTC
TRBV11-2	TRBJ2-1	-	TRBD2	CASSFSGGSSYNEQFF	TGTGCCAGCAGCTTCTCCGGGGGGAGCTCCTACAATGAGCAGTTCTTC
TRBV19	TRBJ1-2	-	-	CASSLLPAPNGYTF	TGTGCCAGTAGTCTACTACCCGCCCCGAATGGCTACACCTTC
TRBV5-1	TRBJ2-6	-	-	CASSLGGSGANVLTF	TGCGCCAGCAGCTTGGGAGGCTCTGGGGCCAACGTCCTGACTTTC
TRBV5-6	TRBJ1-4	-	-	CASSATSGLTNEKLFF	TGTGCCAGCAGCGCGACCTCAGGGTTGACTAATGAAAAACTGTTTTTT
TRBV9	TRBJ2-3	-	TRBD1	CASSAPRGTGDTDTQYF	TGTGCCAGCAGCGCACCCCGTGGGACAGGGGACACAGATACGCAGTATTTT
TRBV6-1	TRBJ1-1	-	-	CASSEQGYEVTEAFF	TGTGCCAGCAGTGAACAGGGTTATGAGGTGACTGAAGCTTTCTTT
TRBV9	TRBJ2-5	-	-	CASGGSQETQYF	TGTGCCAGCGGCGGATCCCAAGAGACCCAGTACTTC
TRBV10-3	TRBJ2-5	-	-	CAISESGDPETQYF	TGTGCCATCAGTGAATCTGGGGACCCAGAGACCCAGTACTTC
TRBV5-1	TRBJ1-4	medium-sized	TRBD1	CASSLGQGDSEKLFF	TGCGCCAGCAGCTTGGGACAGGGGGATAGTGAAAAACTGTTTTTT
TRBV7-6	TRBJ2-5	-	TRBD2	CASSYGLASETQYF	TGTGCCAGCAGCTACGGACTAGCTTCGGAGACCCAGTACTTC
TRBV11-3	TRBJ1-1	once	-	CASSHFGQLNTEAFF	TGTGCCAGCAGCCACTTCGGGCAGCTGAACACTGAAGCTTTCTTT
TRBV28	TRBJ1-2	once	-	CASRQPSGYTF	TGTGCCAGCAGACAACCAAGCGGCTACACCTTC
TRBV19	TRBJ1-1	-	-	CASLPFGPAEGNTEAFF	TGTGCCAGCCTACCATTTGGGCCAGCTGAAGGGAACACTGAAGCTTTCTTT
TRBV28	TRBJ2-1	-	-	CASSLGLAANNEQFF	TGTGCCAGCAGTTTGGGGCTAGCAGCAAACAATGAGCAGTTCTTC